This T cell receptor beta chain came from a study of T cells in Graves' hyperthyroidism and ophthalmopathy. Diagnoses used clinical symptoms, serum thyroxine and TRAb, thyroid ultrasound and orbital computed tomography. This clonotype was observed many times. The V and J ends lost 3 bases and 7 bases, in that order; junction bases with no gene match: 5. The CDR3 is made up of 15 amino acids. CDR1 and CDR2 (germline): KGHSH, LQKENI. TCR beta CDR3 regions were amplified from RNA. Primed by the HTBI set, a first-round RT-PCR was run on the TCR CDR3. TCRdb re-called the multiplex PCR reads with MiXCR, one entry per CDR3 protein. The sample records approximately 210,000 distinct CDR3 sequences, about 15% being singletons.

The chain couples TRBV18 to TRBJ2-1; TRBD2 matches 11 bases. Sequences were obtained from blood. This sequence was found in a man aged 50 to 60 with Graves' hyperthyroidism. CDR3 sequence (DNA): TGTGCCAGCTCACCTCCTACTAGCGGGGGTAATGAGCAGTTCTTC. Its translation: CASSPPTSGGNEQFF.